This T cell receptor (beta chain) was recovered during a study of cytomegalovirus exposure and HLA in healthy donors. PCR involved 60 Vbeta and 13 Jbeta primers. Profiled with immunoSEQ multiplex PCR; TCRdb holds only in-frame clones, not every one. In the table there are some 60,000 clones, around 86% of which are singletons. Study-wide results and caveats: Productive rates of about 87% or about 30% were seen for most TCR beta V segments in an earlier analysis. What a later analysis reportedly showed was that an Asian-associated ancestry cluster had fewer N-insertions than the roughly 720-donor mean.

The CDR3 is 14 amino acids. Germline CDR1 SGHNT, CDR2 YYREEE (reference sequence). V lost 0 bases, J lost 4 bases, and 11 bases lay in between. Concerning this clone: Its antigen is not known.

The sequenced material came from PBMCs. This receptor was obtained from a female donor in good health and CMV-seronegative. The rearrangement links TRBV5-4 to TRBJ2-7, with D perhaps matching TRBD2 (5 bases). The CDR3 loop is CASSLVSENYEQYF. CDR3 coding DNA: TGTGCCAGCAGCTTGGTTAGCGAAAATTACGAGCAGTACTTC.